These T cell receptor beta chains were read from a single sample in a study of shared clonotypes between healthy human individuals. The table came from immunoSEQ multiplex PCR; TCRdb's copy has only in-frame clones and leaves some out. The sample lists around 2.1 million clones, approximately 94% seen once, with around 0.13% in the top ten. What was sequenced was naive CD4+ T cells sorted from blood. The receptors here all came from a man aged 18 to 30 in good health. Both conserved end residues are part of each CDR3. The D gene is left open where the match is weak. The listing skips clone size in some rows; elsewhere it reads once, few, many or a size class.

V	J	size	D	CDR3	DNA
TRBV30	TRBJ2-3	NA	TRBD2	CAWGTSGTDTQYF	TGTGCCTGGGGGACTAGCGGCACAGATACGCAGTATTTT
TRBV6-6	TRBJ1-2	NA	NA	CASSRGPGLYGYTF	TGTGCCAGCAGTAGAGGGCCGGGACTCTATGGCTACACCTTC
TRBV11-2	TRBJ2-7	once	NA	CASSLSLGIDEQYF	TGTGCCAGCAGCTTATCGCTCGGGATCGACGAGCAGTACTTC
TRBV6-5	TRBJ2-7	NA	TRBD2	CASRLGLASYEQYF	TGTGCCAGCAGACTCGGACTAGCGAGCTACGAGCAGTACTTC
TRBV30	TRBJ1-4	NA	NA	CAWSQGREKLFF	TGTGCCTGGAGTCAGGGGAGAGAAAAACTGTTTTTT
TRBV2	TRBJ1-5	NA	NA	CASSQDDNSQHF	TGTGCCAGCAGCCAGGACGACAATTCCCAGCATTTT
TRBV27	TRBJ2-5	NA	TRBD1	CASSLLGQGVQETQYF	TGTGCCAGCAGTTTACTCGGACAGGGGGTCCAAGAGACCCAGTACTTC
TRBV18	TRBJ2-7	NA	TRBD2	CASSPGAGGLYEQYF	TGTGCCAGCTCACCAGGAGCGGGGGGGTTATACGAGCAGTACTTC
TRBV9	TRBJ2-2	NA	TRBD2	CASSPQPSGRAGELFF	TGTGCCAGCAGCCCCCAGCCCAGCGGGAGAGCCGGGGAGCTGTTTTTT
TRBV7-2	TRBJ2-7	NA	TRBD1	CASSWDSPYNYEQYF	TGTGCCAGCAGCTGGGACAGTCCCTACAACTACGAGCAGTACTTC
TRBV10-3	TRBJ1-1	NA	NA	CAIRQRGALNTEAFF	TGTGCCATCAGACAGAGAGGGGCCCTGAACACTGAAGCTTTCTTT
TRBV5-1	TRBJ2-3	NA	NA	CASSPGRDTQYF	TGCGCCAGCAGTCCCGGCCGGGATACGCAGTATTTT
TRBV5-6	TRBJ1-2	NA	NA	CASSLNNVHGYTF	TGTGCCAGCAGCTTGAACAATGTCCATGGCTACACCTTC
TRBV9	TRBJ2-5	NA	NA	CASSVAYLRQNRWGETQYF	TGTGCCAGCAGCGTAGCTTATTTGAGACAAAACAGGTGGGGGGAGACCCAGTACTTC
TRBV5-5	TRBJ1-3	NA	NA	CASSLATAGNTIYF	TGTGCCAGCAGCTTGGCGACAGCCGGAAACACCATATATTTT
TRBV18	TRBJ1-3	NA	NA	CASSPTAGQSSGNTIYF	TGTGCCAGCTCACCTACCGCCGGACAGAGCTCTGGAAACACCATATATTTT
TRBV9	TRBJ1-6	NA	NA	CASSVTYNNSPLHF	TGTGCCAGCAGCGTAACCTACAATAATTCACCCCTCCACTTT
TRBV30	TRBJ2-7	NA	TRBD2	CACFLAGVPSYEQYF	TGTGCCTGCTTCTTAGCGGGGGTGCCTTCCTACGAGCAGTACTTC
TRBV30	TRBJ2-5	NA	NA	CAWSVARLAHEETQYF	TGTGCCTGGAGTGTGGCCCGTCTAGCACACGAGGAGACCCAGTACTTC
TRBV6-6	TRBJ2-3	NA	NA	CASSRDTDTQYF	TGTGCCAGCAGCCGAGACACAGATACGCAGTATTTT
TRBV5-4	TRBJ2-1	once	TRBD2	CASSLGAGEGEQFF	TGTGCCAGCAGCTTGGGGGCGGGAGAGGGTGAGCAGTTCTTC
TRBV4-3	TRBJ2-7	NA	NA	CASSQGDVRSSYEQYF	TGCGCCAGCAGCCAAGGGGATGTGCGAAGCTCCTACGAGCAGTACTTC
TRBV18	TRBJ2-2	NA	TRBD2	CASSPALAGVTGELFF	TGTGCCAGCTCACCAGCCCTAGCGGGAGTCACCGGGGAGCTGTTTTTT
TRBV19	TRBJ1-5	NA	TRBD1	CASSIRGLNQPQHF	TGTGCCAGTAGTATTAGGGGGCTCAATCAGCCCCAGCATTTT
TRBV7-9	TRBJ1-4	NA	NA	CASSSQRGQGGGEKLFF	TGTGCCAGCAGCTCACAACGAGGACAAGGGGGAGGGGAAAAACTGTTTTTT
TRBV7-3	TRBJ2-1	NA	NA	CASSLRGASYNEQFF	TGTGCCAGCAGCTTAAGGGGGGCCTCATACAATGAGCAGTTCTTC
TRBV19	TRBJ1-2	NA	NA	CASSIAGRGDGYTF	TGTGCCAGTAGTATAGCAGGCAGGGGAGACGGCTACACCTTC
TRBV2	TRBJ2-7	NA	TRBD1	CASRGTGDEQYF	TGTGCCAGCAGGGGGACAGGGGACGAGCAGTACTTC
TRBV27	TRBJ2-3	NA	TRBD2	CASTPSGIKDTQYF	TGTGCCAGCACCCCTAGCGGAATCAAGGATACGCAGTATTTT
TRBV5-1	TRBJ1-2	NA	NA	CASRVSGAYGYTF	TGCGCCAGCAGGGTTAGCGGAGCTTATGGCTACACCTTC